This is a list of T cell receptor beta chains from one sample in a study of T cell responses to AZD1222 COVID-19 vaccine. The table came from immunoSEQ multiplex PCR; TCRdb's copy has only in-frame clones and leaves some out. Of about 85,000 clones in the sample, 85% were seen once. The input for sequencing was peripheral blood, taken 28 days after the second AZD1222 dose. Every receptor here comes from an adult who received the AZD1222 COVID-19 vaccine. CDR3s include the opening cysteine and the closing phenylalanine or tryptophan.

J,V,CDR3
TRBJ2-1,TRBV5-1,CASSRDRVYNEQFF
TRBJ2-3,TRBV19,CASSRLAPSTDTQYF
TRBJ2-1,TRBV19,CASSKGRRGAGTNEQFF
TRBJ2-5,TRBV27,CASSKDPRGETQYF
TRBJ2-7,TRBV11-3,CASSKGVSDYYEQYF
TRBJ1-3,TRBV27,CASSLNRGNTIYF
TRBJ1-1,TRBV29-1,CSVEVSMNTEAFF
TRBJ2-7,TRBV7-9,CASSFDGTYEQYF
TRBJ1-1,TRBV19,CASRLNTEAFF
TRBJ1-5,TRBV19,CASSDPGQVGPQHF
TRBJ1-3,TRBV3-1/TRBV3-2,CASSQETGTYPLRIGNTIYF
TRBJ1-3,TRBV7-2,CASSLRQGGNTIYF
TRBJ1-3,TRBV9,CASSSLPDVSGNTIYF
TRBJ1-2,TRBV19,CASSPGQGGYGYTF
TRBJ2-4,TRBV5-6,CASRLRGGAPGERNIQYF
TRBJ1-3,TRBV5-4,CASSSAGAGNTIYF
TRBJ1-3,TRBV5-1,CASSTGQGSGNTIYF
TRBJ2-7,TRBV10-3,CAVGYEQYF
TRBJ1-3,TRBV7-3,CASSKQATSGNTIYF
TRBJ1-6,TRBV2,CASSAPKSNSPLHF
TRBJ2-7,TRBV7-8,CASSYLQVSYEQYF
TRBJ2-7,TRBV5-4,CASRDQGEVLDEQYF
TRBJ1-2,TRBV2,CASSFRAGGYTF
TRBJ2-3,TRBV11-3,CASSLDPLGGTQYF
TRBJ2-5,TRBV5-1,CASSVGETGNQETQYF
TRBJ2-1,TRBV2,CASSDRTSQAKQFF
TRBJ1-1,TRBV4-3,CASSLAGDTEAFF
TRBJ1-2,TRBV9,CASSAGGGHYGYTF
TRBJ1-1,TRBV7-8,CASSFRGFTEAFF
TRBJ2-3,TRBV3-1/TRBV3-2,CASSHLRGGGDTQYF
TRBJ2-7,TRBV28,CASSFLSGFDEQYF
TRBJ2-7,TRBV28,CASTPGVGDEQYF
TRBJ1-1,TRBV3-1/TRBV3-2,CASSQEGGAFF
TRBJ1-6,TRBV25-1,CASSDGAGGIWNSPLHF
TRBJ2-3,TRBV4-1,CASSLRTSLSTDTQYF
TRBJ1-6,TRBV10-1,CASSGRRDSPLHF